These 5 T cell receptor beta chains originate from one sample sequenced in a study of CD8 T cell repertoires and HIV-1 epitope variants. Produced via immunoSEQ multiplex PCR; TCRdb's table is partial and in-frame only. This table has 5,500 or so clones, about three fifths appearing once. Antigens for these TCRs are unknown. The sample taken for sequencing was cultured CD8+ T cells derived from PBMCs. Receptors were obtained from a male donor with HIV.

This clone rates as medium-sized. V usage is TRBV7-9 and J usage is TRBJ2-2; tentative D call: TRBD1 (5 bases). Between the trimmed V and J ends, which lost 5 bases and 3 bases, there was a span of 16 bases. The germline V gene has CDR1 SEHNR and CDR2 FQNEAQ (reference sequence). The CDR3 runs to 16 residues. This CDR3 is CASSHIKGRDTGELFF. The CDR3 nucleotides are TGTGCCAGCAGCCACATTAAGGGGCGCGACACCGGGGAGCTGTTTTTT.

The gene calls are TRBV12-5 and TRBJ1-6; tentatively, D is TRBD1 (5 bases). Trimming took 3 bases from V and 8 from J, leaving 11 bases between them. Germline loops: CDR1 LGHNT, CDR2 FRNRAP. CDR3 length equals 14 residues. The CDR3 region has the DNA TGTGCTAGTGGTTTTAGACAGACGGATTCACCCCTCCACTTT. Its translation is CASGFRQTDSPLHF.

The rearrangement joins TRBV2 to TRBJ2-5; possible D gene TRBD2, 6 bases. There are 15 residues in the CDR3. Trimming removed 7 bases at V and 5 bases at J, with 20 bases between. Germline CDR1 reads SNHLY; CDR2 reads FYNNEI. The CDR3 DNA sequence: TGTGCCAGCACGCCGACTGGAGGGGTCGGCGAGACCCAGTACTTC. Translated: CASTPTGGVGETQYF.

V gene TRBV9 combines with J gene TRBJ2-7, with TRBD1 matching over 11 bases. V lost 4 bases and J lost 5; bases outside the gene matches: 5. The germline gives CDR1 SGDLS, CDR2 YYNGEE. This CDR3 is 14 amino acids long. In DNA form, the CDR3 reads TGTGCCAGCAGCCGGACAGGGGGCGGCGACGAGCAGTACTTC. Amino acids: CASSRTGGGDEQYF.

CDR3 in amino acids: CASSFTTTSGSSDEQYF. CDR3 nucleotide sequence: TGTGCCAGCAGTTTTACTACCACTAGCGGGAGTTCCGACGAGCAGTACTTC. The chain combines TRBV27 with TRBJ2-5, with 11 positions matching TRBD2. The tail of the sequence fits TRBJ2-7 better, so the J call may be wrong. In germline, CDR1 is MNHEY, CDR2 SMNVEV (reference sequence). The CDR3 is 17 amino acids.